This is a list of T cell receptor beta chains from one sample in a study of type 1 regulatory T cells. No antigen has been assigned to these receptors. TCRdb called the reads again in MiXCR, with one record for every CDR3 protein. The sample contains approximately 77,000 distinct CDR3 sequences, around 20% of which appear only once. Sequenced input: cultured type 1 regulatory T (Tr1) cells, either the whole culture or a sorted fraction (not recorded which). The receptor source for this set is a human donor in good health. The CDR3 runs from the conserved cysteine through the conserved F or W. Each record gives: CDR3 DNA, CDR3 protein, J gene, V gene, D gene, clone size. A D gene is named only where the DNA matches it firmly. Clone size, where shown, is once, few, many, or a class for clones that have expanded.

TGTGCCACCAGCAGCCGGACAGGGTCGGTGGAGACCCAGTACTTC,CATSSRTGSVETQYF,TRBJ2-5,TRBV15,TRBD1,NA
TGCGCCAGCAGCTTCAGGACAGGGGCGGCCGGGGAGCTGTTTTTT,CASSFRTGAAGELFF,TRBJ2-2,TRBV5-1,TRBD1,NA
TGTGCCAGCAGAGGTGGGAGCGGGAGGTTCTCAGATACGCAGTATTTT,CASRGGSGRFSDTQYF,TRBJ2-3,TRBV7-2,TRBD2,NA
TGTGCCAGCAGCTTACATCAGGGTCCCTTTTATGGCTACACCTTC,CASSLHQGPFYGYTF,TRBJ1-2,TRBV7-9,NA,NA
TGTGCCTGGAGTACTAGGGTCGGGATCTGGAACACTGAAGCTTTCTTT,CAWSTRVGIWNTEAFF,TRBJ1-1,TRBV30,NA,few
TGTGCCAGCAGTTTGCCGGGTGGGTCTTACGAGCAGTACTTC,CASSLPGGSYEQYF,TRBJ2-7,TRBV28,NA,few
TGTGCCAGCAGCCAAATGAGACAGGGACTCTCTGGGGCCAACGTCCTGACTTTC,CASSQMRQGLSGANVLTF,TRBJ2-6,TRBV14,NA,NA
TGTGCCAGCAGCTTAGGCTCGGGGTCAACTAATGAAAAACTGTTTTTT,CASSLGSGSTNEKLFF,TRBJ1-4,TRBV5-5,NA,few
TGTGCCAGCAGCCGGGACCTGAGGGCAGATACGCAGTATTTT,CASSRDLRADTQYF,TRBJ2-3,TRBV5-5,NA,NA
TGTGCCATCAGTGGACTAGCGACCGCCTACAATGAGCAGTTCTTC,CAISGLATAYNEQFF,TRBJ2-1,TRBV10-3,TRBD2,many
TGTGCCAGCAGTTTCCCCAGCCAAGAGACCCAGTACTTC,CASSFPSQETQYF,TRBJ2-5,TRBV6-6,NA,NA
TGCAGTGCTAGAGCCCCGCGGCAGGGGAACACCGGGGAGCTGTTTTTT,CSARAPRQGNTGELFF,TRBJ2-2,TRBV20-1,NA,NA
TGTGCCAGCAGCTTGCAGGGGGCAGATACGCAGTTCTTC,CASSLQGADTQFF,TRBJ2-1,TRBV5-6,TRBD1,NA
TGCAGTCGGGGGGACAGGGGCCAGCCCCAGCATTTT,CSRGDRGQPQHF,TRBJ1-5,TRBV20-1,TRBD1,many
TGTGCCTGGACCCTAGACTCTAACACTGAAGCTTTCTTT,CAWTLDSNTEAFF,TRBJ1-1,TRBV30,NA,NA
TGTGCCACTCGGCGAACTAGCACAGATACGCAGTATTTT,CATRRTSTDTQYF,TRBJ2-3,TRBV19,NA,NA
TGCGCCAGCAGCCAACACAGGGGTCCCAACACCGGGGAGCTGTTTTTT,CASSQHRGPNTGELFF,TRBJ2-2,TRBV4-3,TRBD1,NA
TGCGCCAGCAGCTTGGATGTGGGAGAGACCCAGTACTTC,CASSLDVGETQYF,TRBJ2-5,TRBV5-1,NA,many
TGTGCCCGGAAACCTGTAGCAGGGTTGAACACTGAAGCTTTCTTT,CARKPVAGLNTEAFF,TRBJ1-1,TRBV30,NA,NA
TGCAGTGGGTTTAGGAACACCATATATTTT,CSGFRNTIYF,TRBJ1-3,TRBV20-1,NA,NA
TGTGCCAGCAGCCTAGGAGGGGTCGATGCGTATGGCTACACCTTC,CASSLGGVDAYGYTF,TRBJ1-2,TRBV12-3/TRBV12-4,NA,NA
TGTGCCAGCAGCGACTTCGGACCAGATACGCAGTATTTT,CASSDFGPDTQYF,TRBJ2-3,TRBV7-2,NA,NA
TGTGCCAGCTCACCACGGGACAGGGCTACAGAGACCCAGTACTTC,CASSPRDRATETQYF,TRBJ2-5,TRBV18,TRBD1,NA
TGTGCCAGCAGTCCCCGACCGATTGGAGAGCAGCCCCAGCATTTT,CASSPRPIGEQPQHF,TRBJ1-5,TRBV12-3/TRBV12-4,NA,few
TGCGCCAGCAGCTTGGGAAGCGTAGAGACCCAGTACTTC,CASSLGSVETQYF,TRBJ2-5,TRBV5-1,NA,NA
TGCGCCAGCAGCCAAGATGACAGCCACTATGGCTACACCTTC,CASSQDDSHYGYTF,TRBJ1-2,TRBV4-3,NA,few
TGCAGTGCGGTACCAAACAGGGGTGCGACCTCTAACTATGGCTACACCTTC,CSAVPNRGATSNYGYTF,TRBJ1-2,TRBV20-1,TRBD1,many
TGCGCCAGCACTCTAGTGAACACCGGGGAGCTGTTTTTT,CASTLVNTGELFF,TRBJ2-2,TRBV5-1,NA,few
TGTGCCAGCAGTCTAGAACTAGCTGGCACAGATACGCAGTATTTT,CASSLELAGTDTQYF,TRBJ2-3,TRBV25-1,NA,NA
TGCAGTGCTCTCCGGGGGTCAACAGGGGATAACATTCAGTACTTC,CSALRGSTGDNIQYF,TRBJ2-4,TRBV20-1,NA,few
TGCGCCAGCAGCTTGTCGGGGGCCGATGGCTACACCTTC,CASSLSGADGYTF,TRBJ1-2,TRBV5-1,NA,few
TGTGCCAGCGGAGAAGGGGCTGCGGGAGGCGCAGATACGCAGTATTTT,CASGEGAAGGADTQYF,TRBJ2-3,TRBV5-5,TRBD2,once
TGTGCCAGCAGTCCCTTTAGCGGGCGAGTAGATACGCAGTATTTT,CASSPFSGRVDTQYF,TRBJ2-3,TRBV12-3/TRBV12-4,TRBD2,many
TGTGCCAGCAAGGAAACAGGGACCCATCAGCCCCAGCATTTT,CASKETGTHQPQHF,TRBJ1-5,TRBV28,NA,NA
TGCGCCAGCAGCTTGGGCGCGGCAGATACGCAGTATTTT,CASSLGAADTQYF,TRBJ2-3,TRBV5-1,NA,few
TGTGCCAGCAGCTGGGCGGGAGCGAACACCGGGGAGCTGTTTTTT,CASSWAGANTGELFF,TRBJ2-2,TRBV11-2,TRBD2,NA
TGTGCCAGCAGTTTAACGGGGGTTGAGCAGCTCTTC,CASSLTGVEQLF,TRBJ2-1,TRBV12-3/TRBV12-4,NA,once